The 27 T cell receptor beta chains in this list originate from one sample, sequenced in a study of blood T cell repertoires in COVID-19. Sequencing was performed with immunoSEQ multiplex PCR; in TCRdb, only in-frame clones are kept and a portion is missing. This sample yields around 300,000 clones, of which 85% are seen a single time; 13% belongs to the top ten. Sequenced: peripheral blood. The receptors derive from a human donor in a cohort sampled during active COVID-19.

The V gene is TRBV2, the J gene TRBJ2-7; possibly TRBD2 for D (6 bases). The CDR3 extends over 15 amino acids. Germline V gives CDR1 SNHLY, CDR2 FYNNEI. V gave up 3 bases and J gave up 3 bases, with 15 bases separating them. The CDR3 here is CASSDGSTGGYEQYF. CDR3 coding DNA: TGTGCCAGCAGTGACGGGTCCACCGGGGGCTACGAGCAGTACTTC.

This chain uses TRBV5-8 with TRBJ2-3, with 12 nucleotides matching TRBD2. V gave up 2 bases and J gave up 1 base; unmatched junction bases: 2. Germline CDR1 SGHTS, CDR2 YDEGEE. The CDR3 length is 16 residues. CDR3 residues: CASSLGLAGRTDTQYF. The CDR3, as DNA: TGTGCCAGCAGCTTAGGACTAGCGGGACGCACAGATACGCAGTATTTT. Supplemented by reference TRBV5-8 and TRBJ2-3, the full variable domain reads EAGVTQSPTHLIKTRGQQATLRCSPISGHTSVYWYQQALGLGLQFLLWYDEGEERNRGNFPPRFSGRQFPNYSSELNVNALELEDSALYLCASSLGLAGRTDTQYFGPGTRLTVL.

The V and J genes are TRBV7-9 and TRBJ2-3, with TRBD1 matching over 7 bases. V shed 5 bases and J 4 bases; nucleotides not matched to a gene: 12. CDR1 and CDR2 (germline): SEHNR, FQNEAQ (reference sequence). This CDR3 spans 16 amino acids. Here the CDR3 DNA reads TGTGCCAGCAGCACCCCCCGGGACAGAATTTCAGATACGCAGTATTTT. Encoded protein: CASSTPRDRISDTQYF.

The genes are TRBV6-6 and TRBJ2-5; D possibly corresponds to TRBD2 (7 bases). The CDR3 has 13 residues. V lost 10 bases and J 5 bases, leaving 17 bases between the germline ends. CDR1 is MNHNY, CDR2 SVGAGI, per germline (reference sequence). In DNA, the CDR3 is TGTGCCACTAGAGGGGGGGCAGTGGAGACCCAGTACTTC. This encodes CATRGGAVETQYF.

This CDR3 reads CASSWGQGRPANTGELFF. CDR3 sequence (DNA): TGTGCCAGCAGCTGGGGACAGGGGCGACCCGCGAACACCGGGGAGCTGTTTTTT. The chain carries TRBV7-9 and TRBJ2-2, with 10 nucleotides matching TRBD1. Germline V gene data show CDR1 as SEHNR and CDR2 as FQNEAQ (reference sequence). The CDR3 totals 18 residues. Trimming removed 4 bases from V and 0 bases from J; junction bases left unmatched: 8.

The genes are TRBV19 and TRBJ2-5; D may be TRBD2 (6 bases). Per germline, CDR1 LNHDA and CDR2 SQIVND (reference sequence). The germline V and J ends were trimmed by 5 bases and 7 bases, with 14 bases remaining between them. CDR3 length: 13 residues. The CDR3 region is CASSYASEGTQYF. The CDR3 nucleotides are TGTGCCAGTAGTTACGCTTCGGAGGGGACCCAGTACTTC.

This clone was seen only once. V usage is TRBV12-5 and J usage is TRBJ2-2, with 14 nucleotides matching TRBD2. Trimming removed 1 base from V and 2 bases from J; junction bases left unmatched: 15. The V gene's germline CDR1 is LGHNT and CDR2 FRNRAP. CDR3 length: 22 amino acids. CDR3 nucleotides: TGTGCTAGTGGTTTGGCCCCGCTCGTAACCGGGACTAGCGGGAGCAACACCGGGGAGCTGTTTTTT. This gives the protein CASGLAPLVTGTSGSNTGELFF. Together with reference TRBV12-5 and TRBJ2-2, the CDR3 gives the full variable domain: DARVTQTPRHKVTEMGQEVTMRCQPILGHNTVFWYRQTMMQGLELLAYFRNRAPLDDSGMPKDRFSAEMPDATLATLKIQPSEPRDSAVYFCASGLAPLVTGTSGSNTGELFFGEGSRLTVL.

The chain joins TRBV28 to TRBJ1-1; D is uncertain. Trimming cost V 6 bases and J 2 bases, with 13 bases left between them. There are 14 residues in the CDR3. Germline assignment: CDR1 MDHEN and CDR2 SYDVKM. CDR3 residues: CASSSPGENTEAFF. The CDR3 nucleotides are TGTGCCAGCAGCTCCCCCGGGGAAAACACTGAAGCTTTCTTT.

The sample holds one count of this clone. The CDR3, as DNA: TGTGCCAGCAGCCCTACAGGGGGCACCTATGGCTACACCTTC. It translates to CASSPTGGTYGYTF. This chain links TRBV7-9 with TRBJ1-2; TRBD1 matches 9 bases. V shed 5 bases, J shed 4 bases, and the junction held 5 bases outside the gene matches. The CDR3 covers 14 residues. Germline values: CDR1 SEHNR, CDR2 FQNEAQ (reference sequence).

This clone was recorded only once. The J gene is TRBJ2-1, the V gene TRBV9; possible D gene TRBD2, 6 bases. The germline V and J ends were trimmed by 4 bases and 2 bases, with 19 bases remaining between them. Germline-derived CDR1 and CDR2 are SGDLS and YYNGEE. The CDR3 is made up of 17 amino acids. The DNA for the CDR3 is TGTGCCAGCAGCTTGTCCCGAGTGACTAGGGCCTACAATGAGCAGTTCTTC. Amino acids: CASSLSRVTRAYNEQFF.

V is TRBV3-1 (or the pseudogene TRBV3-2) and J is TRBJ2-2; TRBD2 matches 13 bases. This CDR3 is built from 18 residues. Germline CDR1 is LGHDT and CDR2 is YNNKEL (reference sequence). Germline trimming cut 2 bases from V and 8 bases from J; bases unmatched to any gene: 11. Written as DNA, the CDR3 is TGTGCCAGCAGCCAACTCCCCGGGACTAGCGGGATAGGAGGGGAGCTGTTTTTT. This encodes CASSQLPGTSGIGGELFF.

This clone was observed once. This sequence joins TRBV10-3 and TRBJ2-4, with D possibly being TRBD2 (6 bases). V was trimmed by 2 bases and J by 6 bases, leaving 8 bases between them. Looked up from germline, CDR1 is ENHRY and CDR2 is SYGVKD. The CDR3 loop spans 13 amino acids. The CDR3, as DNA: TGTGCCATCAGTGAGCCACTAGCAAACATTCAGTACTTC. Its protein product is CAISEPLANIQYF.

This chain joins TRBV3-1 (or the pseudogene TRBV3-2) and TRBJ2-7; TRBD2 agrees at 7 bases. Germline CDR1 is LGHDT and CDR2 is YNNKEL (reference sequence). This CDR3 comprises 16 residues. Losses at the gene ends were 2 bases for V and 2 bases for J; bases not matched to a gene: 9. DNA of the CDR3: TGTGCCAGCAGCCAACCCCTAGCGGATAGAGCCTACGAGCAGTACTTC. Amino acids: CASSQPLADRAYEQYF.

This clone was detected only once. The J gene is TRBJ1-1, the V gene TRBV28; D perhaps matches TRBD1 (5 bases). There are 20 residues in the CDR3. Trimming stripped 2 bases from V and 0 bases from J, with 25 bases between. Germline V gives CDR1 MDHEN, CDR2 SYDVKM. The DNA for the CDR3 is TGTGCCAGCAGTTTAGGCACGACGGGCCGGACACGGTCGCTGAACACTGAAGCTTTCTTT. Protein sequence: CASSLGTTGRTRSLNTEAFF.

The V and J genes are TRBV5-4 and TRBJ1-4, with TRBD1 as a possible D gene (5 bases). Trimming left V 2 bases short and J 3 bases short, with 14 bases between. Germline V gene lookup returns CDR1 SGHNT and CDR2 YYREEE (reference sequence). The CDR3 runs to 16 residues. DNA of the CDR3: TGTGCCAGCAGCTTTGGGGGGACCCTTCCTAATGAAAAACTGTTTTTT. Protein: CASSFGGTLPNEKLFF.

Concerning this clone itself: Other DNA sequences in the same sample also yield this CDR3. As DNA, the CDR3 is TGTGCCAGCTCACCATATCCGAGGAACACTGAAGCTTTCTTT. This sequence encodes CASSPYPRNTEAFF. This chain uses TRBV18 with TRBJ1-1, with D unresolved. Trimming took off 2 bases at V and 1 base at J, with 8 bases between the two ends. CDR3 length: 14 amino acids. Germline CDR1 KGHSH, CDR2 LQKENI.

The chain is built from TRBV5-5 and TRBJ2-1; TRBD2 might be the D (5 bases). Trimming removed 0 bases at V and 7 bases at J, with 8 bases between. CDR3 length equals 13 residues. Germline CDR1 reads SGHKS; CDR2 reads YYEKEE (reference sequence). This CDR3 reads CASSLGEPNEQFF. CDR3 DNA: TGTGCCAGCAGCTTGGGGGAGCCTAATGAGCAGTTCTTC.

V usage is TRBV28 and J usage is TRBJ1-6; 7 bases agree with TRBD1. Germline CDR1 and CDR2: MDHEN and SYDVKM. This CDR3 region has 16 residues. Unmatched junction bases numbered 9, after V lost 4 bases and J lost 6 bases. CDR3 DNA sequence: TGTGCCAGCAGTTCCGCGGGGGGGACAGTTAATTCACCCCTCCACTTT. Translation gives CASSSAGGTVNSPLHF.

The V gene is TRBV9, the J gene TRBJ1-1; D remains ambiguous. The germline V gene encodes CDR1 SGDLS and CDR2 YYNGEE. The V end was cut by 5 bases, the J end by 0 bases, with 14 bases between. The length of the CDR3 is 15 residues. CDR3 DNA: TGTGCCAGCAGTTACTCGGGAACCATGAACACTGAAGCTTTCTTT. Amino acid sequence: CASSYSGTMNTEAFF.

CDR3 region: CASSLGEQNTIYF. As DNA, the CDR3 is TGTGCCAGCAGCTTGGGGGAGCAGAACACCATATATTTT. This rearrangement joins TRBV5-4 to TRBJ1-3, with unresolved D. V was shortened by 0 bases and J by 7 bases, with 8 bases between the two germline ends. Looked up from germline, CDR1 is SGHNT and CDR2 is YYREEE (reference sequence). This CDR3 is built from 13 residues. Drawing the rest from reference TRBV5-4 and TRBJ1-3, the complete variable domain is ETGVTQSPTHLIKTRGQQVTLRCSSQSGHNTVSWYQQALGQGPQFIFQYYREEENGRGNFPPRFSGLQFPNYSSELNVNALELDDSALYLCASSLGEQNTIYFGEGSWLTVV.

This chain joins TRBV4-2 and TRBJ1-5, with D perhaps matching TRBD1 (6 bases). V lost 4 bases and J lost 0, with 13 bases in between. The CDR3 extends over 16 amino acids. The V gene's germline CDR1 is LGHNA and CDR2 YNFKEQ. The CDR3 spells CASSPELGASNQPQHF. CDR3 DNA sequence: TGTGCCAGCAGCCCAGAGTTGGGGGCTAGCAATCAGCCCCAGCATTTT.

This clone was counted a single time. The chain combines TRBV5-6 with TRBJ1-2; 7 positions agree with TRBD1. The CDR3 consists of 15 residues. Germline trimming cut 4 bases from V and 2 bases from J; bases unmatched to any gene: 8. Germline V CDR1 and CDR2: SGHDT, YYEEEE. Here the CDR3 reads CASSKPDRANYGYTF. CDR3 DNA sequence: TGTGCCAGCAGCAAACCCGACAGGGCCAACTATGGCTACACCTTC.

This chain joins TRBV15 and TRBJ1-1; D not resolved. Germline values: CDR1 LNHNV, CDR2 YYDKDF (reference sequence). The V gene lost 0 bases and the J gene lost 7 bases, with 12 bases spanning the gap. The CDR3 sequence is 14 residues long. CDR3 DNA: TGTGCCACCAGCAGAGATCGGGGTATCGGTGAAGCTTTCTTT. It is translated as CATSRDRGIGEAFF. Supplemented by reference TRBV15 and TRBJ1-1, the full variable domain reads DAMVIQNPRYQVTQFGKPVTLSCSQTLNHNVMYWYQQKSSQAPKLLFHYYDKDFNNEADTPDNFQSRRPNTSFCFLDIRSPGLGDTAMYLCATSRDRGIGEAFFGQGTRLTVV.

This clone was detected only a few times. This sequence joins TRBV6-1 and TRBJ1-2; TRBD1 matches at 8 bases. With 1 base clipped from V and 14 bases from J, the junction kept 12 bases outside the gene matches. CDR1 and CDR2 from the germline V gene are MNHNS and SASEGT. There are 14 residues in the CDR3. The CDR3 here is CASSEGGDRSWLTF. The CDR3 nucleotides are TGTGCCAGCAGTGAAGGTGGGGACAGGTCCTGGCTAACCTTC.

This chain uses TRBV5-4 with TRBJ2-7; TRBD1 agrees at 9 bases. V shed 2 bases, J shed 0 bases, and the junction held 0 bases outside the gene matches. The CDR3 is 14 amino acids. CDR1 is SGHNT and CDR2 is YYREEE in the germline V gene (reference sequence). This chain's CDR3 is CASSLQGASYEQYF. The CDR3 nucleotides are TGTGCCAGCAGCTTACAGGGGGCCTCCTACGAGCAGTACTTC.

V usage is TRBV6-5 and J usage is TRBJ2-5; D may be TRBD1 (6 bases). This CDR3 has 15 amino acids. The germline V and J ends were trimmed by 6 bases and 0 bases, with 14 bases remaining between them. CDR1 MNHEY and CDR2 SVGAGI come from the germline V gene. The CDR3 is CASSYSGGHQETQYF. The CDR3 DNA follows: TGTGCCAGCAGCTATAGTGGGGGCCACCAAGAGACCCAGTACTTC.

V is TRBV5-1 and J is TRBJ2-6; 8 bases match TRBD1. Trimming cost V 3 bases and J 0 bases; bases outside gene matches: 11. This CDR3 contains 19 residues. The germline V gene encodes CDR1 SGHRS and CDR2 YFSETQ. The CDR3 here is CASSSPRDRSSSGANVLTF. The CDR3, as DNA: TGCGCCAGCAGCTCCCCCCGGGACAGGAGTAGCTCTGGGGCCAACGTCCTGACTTTC.